This record looks at one T cell receptor beta chain sequence and its context. These data come from a study of graft-versus-host responses after intestinal transplantation. CDR1 and CDR2 from the germline V gene are SGHKS and YYEKEE (reference sequence). The CDR3 is made up of 16 amino acids. Trimming cost V 4 bases and J 9 bases, with 25 bases left between them. Graft specimens yielded both intraepithelial and lamina propria lymphocytes. Data came from immunoSEQ multiplex PCR; TCRdb stores just in-frame clones and leaves some out. The sample contains 4,700 or so clones, approximately 72% of which appear only once.

The chain combines TRBV5-5 with TRBJ2-5; maybe TRBD2 (6 bases). The source of this sequence is a human patient who received an intestinal transplant, so some T cells may come from the graft donor. The starting material was ileum tissue, obtained 17 days after transplant. CDR3: CASSARRKFGSGAQYF. The DNA for the CDR3 is TGTGCCAGCAGCGCCCGGAGGAAGTTCGGCTCGGGGGCCCAGTACTTC.